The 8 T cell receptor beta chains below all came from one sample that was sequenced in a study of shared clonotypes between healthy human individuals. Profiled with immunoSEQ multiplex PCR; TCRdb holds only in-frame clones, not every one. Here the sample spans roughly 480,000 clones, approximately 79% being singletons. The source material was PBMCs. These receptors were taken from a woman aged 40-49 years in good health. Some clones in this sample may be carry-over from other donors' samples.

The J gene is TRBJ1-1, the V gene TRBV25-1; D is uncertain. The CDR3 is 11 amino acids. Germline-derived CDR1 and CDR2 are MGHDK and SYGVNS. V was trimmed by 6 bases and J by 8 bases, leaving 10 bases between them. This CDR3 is CASRTVGEAFF. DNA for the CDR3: TGTGCCAGCAGGACCGTAGGAGAAGCTTTCTTT.

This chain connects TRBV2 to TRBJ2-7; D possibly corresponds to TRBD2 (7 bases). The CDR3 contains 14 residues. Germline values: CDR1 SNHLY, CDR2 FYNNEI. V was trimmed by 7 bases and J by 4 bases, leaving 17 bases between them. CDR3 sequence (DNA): TGTGCCAGCACCGAAGGGGGGGGCCGGTACGAGCAGTACTTC. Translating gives CASTEGGGRYEQYF.

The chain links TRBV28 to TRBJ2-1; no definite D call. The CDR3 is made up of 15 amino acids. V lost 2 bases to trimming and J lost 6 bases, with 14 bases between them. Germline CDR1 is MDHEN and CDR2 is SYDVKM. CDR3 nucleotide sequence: TGTGCCAGCAGTTTAAGTGGTTTAGCTCTCAATGAGCAGTTCTTC. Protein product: CASSLSGLALNEQFF.

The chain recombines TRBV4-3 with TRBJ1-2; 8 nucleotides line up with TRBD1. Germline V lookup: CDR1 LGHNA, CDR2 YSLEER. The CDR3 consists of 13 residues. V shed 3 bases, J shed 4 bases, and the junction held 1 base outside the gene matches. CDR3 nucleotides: TGCGCCAGCAGCCAGGGGACAGGCTATGGCTACACCTTC. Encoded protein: CASSQGTGYGYTF.

The chain's CDR3 is CASSLTSGSTDTQYF. The DNA for the CDR3 is TGTGCCAGCAGCTTGACTAGCGGGAGTACAGATACGCAGTATTTT. The rearrangement links TRBV5-5 to TRBJ2-3, with 11 bases aligning to TRBD2. The CDR3 sequence is 15 residues long. Trimming removed 1 base from V and 3 bases from J; junction bases left unmatched: 1. CDR1 is SGHKS, CDR2 YYEKEE, per germline (reference sequence).

For the CDR3, the DNA is TGCGCCAGCAGCTTGGTTGCAGGTCCCAATCAGCCCCAGCATTTT. It is translated as CASSLVAGPNQPQHF. The chain recombines TRBV5-1 with TRBJ1-5, with D unclear. The CDR3 is made up of 15 amino acids. Trimming took 0 bases from V and 3 from J, leaving 10 bases between them. Germline V lookup: CDR1 SGHRS, CDR2 YFSETQ.

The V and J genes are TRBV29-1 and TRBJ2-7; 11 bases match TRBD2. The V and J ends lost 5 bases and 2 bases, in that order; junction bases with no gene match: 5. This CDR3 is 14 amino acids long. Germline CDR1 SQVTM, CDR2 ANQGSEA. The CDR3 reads CSVTTSGVPYEQYF. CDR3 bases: TGCAGCGTTACGACTAGCGGGGTCCCCTACGAGCAGTACTTC.

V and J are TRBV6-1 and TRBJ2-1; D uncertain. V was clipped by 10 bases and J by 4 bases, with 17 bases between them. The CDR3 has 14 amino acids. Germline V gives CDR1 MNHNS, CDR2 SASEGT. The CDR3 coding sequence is TGTGCCACCTCCCACTCCATAGAGTACAATGAGCAGTTCTTC. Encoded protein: CATSHSIEYNEQFF.